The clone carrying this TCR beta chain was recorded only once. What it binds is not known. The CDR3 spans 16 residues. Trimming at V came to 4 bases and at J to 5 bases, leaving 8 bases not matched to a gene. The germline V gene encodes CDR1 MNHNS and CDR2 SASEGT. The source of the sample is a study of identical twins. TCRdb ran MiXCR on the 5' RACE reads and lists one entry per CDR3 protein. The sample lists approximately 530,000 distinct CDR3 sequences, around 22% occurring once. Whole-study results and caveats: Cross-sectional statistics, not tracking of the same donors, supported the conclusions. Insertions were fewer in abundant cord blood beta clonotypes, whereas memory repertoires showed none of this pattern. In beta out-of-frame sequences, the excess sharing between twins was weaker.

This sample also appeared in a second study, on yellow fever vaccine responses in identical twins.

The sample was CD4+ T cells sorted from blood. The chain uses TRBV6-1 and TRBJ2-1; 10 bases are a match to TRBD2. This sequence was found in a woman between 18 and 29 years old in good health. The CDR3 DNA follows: TGTGCCAGCAGTGCCCAGCGGGGGGGCCTCAACAATGAGCAGTTCTTC. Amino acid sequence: CASSAQRGGLNNEQFF.